The 21 T cell receptor beta chains in this list originate from one sample, sequenced in a study of persistence of HIV-infected CD4 T cells. The immunoSEQ assay was version 4, run in survey mode. Profiling relied on immunoSEQ multiplex PCR, and the TCRdb table lists in-frame clones only, not all of them. This table has about 36,000 clones, 75% to 85% appearing once. No antigen has been identified for these receptors. Overlapping HIV-1 Gag 15-mer peptides at around 0.91 ug per peptide per mL were used. CD40L/CD69 double-negative CD45RO-high memory CD4+ T cells were collected. The sequences come from cultured CD4+ T cells from PBMCs, collected from a patient who received antiretroviral therapy. The origin of the receptors is an adult with HIV. The donor label of this sample is uncertain.

The rearrangement joins TRBV5-1 to TRBJ2-1; D is undetermined. CDR3 length: 13 residues. Germline loops: CDR1 SGHRS, CDR2 YFSETQ. Trimming took off 0 bases at V and 5 bases at J, with 6 bases between the two ends. The chain's CDR3 is CASSLGWDNEQFF. The CDR3, as DNA: TGCGCCAGCAGCTTGGGATGGGACAATGAGCAGTTCTTC.

This chain joins TRBV6-5 and TRBJ2-1; 9 nucleotides agree with TRBD2. This CDR3 region has 15 residues. V lost 3 bases to trimming and J lost 5 bases; unmatched junction nucleotides: 5. Germline CDR1 and CDR2: MNHEY and SVGAGI. The CDR3 DNA is TGTGCCAGCAGTTATAGCGGGGGAGAAAACAATGAGCAGTTCTTC. Its protein product is CASSYSGGENNEQFF.

The chain links TRBV30 to TRBJ1-6, with 7 bases that match TRBD1. The CDR3 covers 15 residues. Germline V gene sequence: CDR1 GTSNPN, CDR2 SVGIG (reference sequence). Trimming removed 2 bases from V and 5 bases from J; junction bases left unmatched: 6. CDR3 sequence: CAWSITDRNNSPLHF. CDR3 nucleotide sequence: TGTGCCTGGAGTATAACGGACAGGAATAATTCACCCCTCCACTTT.

This clone was seen more than once but under ten times. This chain uses TRBV7-8 with TRBJ1-2; D is undetermined. CDR3 length equals 13 residues. Germline V CDR1 and CDR2: SGHVS, FQNEAQ. Trimming removed 2 bases at V and 4 bases at J, with 8 bases between. The CDR3 protein is CASSLSSLYGYTF. The CDR3, as DNA: TGTGCCAGCAGCTTATCATCCCTCTATGGCTACACCTTC.

A few counts support this clone. The gene calls are TRBV12-3 or TRBV12-4 and TRBJ1-6, with D possibly matching TRBD1 (5 bases). The V end lost 4 bases, the J end lost 10 bases, and 11 bases lay between the germline ends. This CDR3 contains 13 residues. The CDR3 loop reads CASSSRVDSPLHF. The CDR3 bases are TGTGCCAGCAGTTCCAGGGTGGACTCACCCCTCCACTTT.

The chain carries TRBV6-5 and TRBJ2-7, with TRBD1 identical over 7 bases. Losses at the gene ends were 5 bases for V and 2 bases for J; bases not matched to a gene: 3. The CDR3 has 13 amino acids. Germline lookup yields CDR1 MNHEY and CDR2 SVGAGI. The CDR3 bases are TGTGCCAGCAGTCTAACAGGGGCCTACGAGCAGTACTTC. This translates into CASSLTGAYEQYF.

The chain is built from TRBV24-1 and TRBJ2-1, with D perhaps matching TRBD2 (7 bases). Germline-derived CDR1 and CDR2 are KGHDR and SFDVKD. Trimming took off 3 bases at V and 0 bases at J, with 14 bases between the two ends. The CDR3 covers 17 residues. DNA of the CDR3: TGTGCCACCAGTGATAGGGGGGGGGACCGCTCCTACAATGAGCAGTTCTTC. As protein: CATSDRGGDRSYNEQFF.

The chain carries TRBV6-1 and TRBJ1-1; TRBD1 might be the D (6 bases). V was trimmed by 2 bases and J by 3 bases, leaving 13 bases between them. The CDR3 spans 15 residues. From germline, CDR1 is MNHNS and CDR2 SASEGT. The CDR3 is CASSEISGGYTEAFF. CDR3 bases: TGTGCCAGCAGTGAAATTTCGGGGGGCTACACTGAAGCTTTCTTT.

J is TRBJ2-2 and V is TRBV29-1; tentatively, D is TRBD1 (6 bases). V was clipped by 7 bases and J by 1 base, with 10 bases between them. CDR1 is SQVTM, CDR2 ANQGSEA, per germline. This CDR3 spans 13 amino acids. As DNA, the CDR3 is TGCAGCGGGGGCAGGGGGAACACCGGGGAGCTGTTTTTT. This sequence encodes CSGGRGNTGELFF.

This clone was observed a handful of times. The chain joins TRBV7-6 to TRBJ2-7, with D perhaps TRBD1 (6 bases). The CDR3 has 13 residues. Germline CDR1 SGHVS, CDR2 FNYEAQ. The V end was cut by 3 bases, the J end by 2 bases, with 8 bases between. DNA for the CDR3: TGTGCCAGCAGCTTCCGACAGGCCTACGAGCAGTACTTC. Amino acid sequence: CASSFRQAYEQYF. The whole variable domain, filled in from reference TRBV7-6 and TRBJ2-7, reads GAGVSQSPRYKVTKRGQDVALRCDPISGHVSLYWYRQALGQGPEFLTYFNYEAQQDKSGLPNDRFSAERPEGSISTLTIQRTEQRDSAMYRCASSFRQAYEQYFGPGTRLTVT.

This clone was detected once. The chain uses TRBV5-1 and TRBJ1-1, with D tentatively TRBD1 (5 bases). CDR1 and CDR2 (germline): SGHRS, YFSETQ. This CDR3 is built from 14 residues. The V and J ends lost 4 bases and 3 bases respectively, with 13 bases between them. CDR3: CASSSRVGDTEAFF. In DNA form, the CDR3 reads TGCGCCAGCAGCAGCAGGGTTGGAGACACTGAAGCTTTCTTT.

The chain uses TRBV30 and TRBJ2-3; 12 bases map to TRBD2. Per the germline V gene, CDR1 is GTSNPN and CDR2 is SVGIG (reference sequence). V shed 0 bases and J 4 bases; nucleotides not matched to a gene: 5. The CDR3 runs 16 residues. Here the CDR3 DNA reads TGTGCCTGGAGTGTACTAGCGGGGGGCCGATCAGATACGCAGTATTTT. Amino acids: CAWSVLAGGRSDTQYF.

The chain combines TRBV5-1 with TRBJ2-7; D perhaps matches TRBD2 (6 bases). The CDR3 is made up of 15 amino acids. The germline gives CDR1 SGHRS, CDR2 YFSETQ. V was shortened by 0 bases and J by 5 bases, with 15 bases between the two germline ends. As DNA, the CDR3 is TGCGCCAGCAGCTTGGCGGGGACTCATTCCGACGAGCAGTACTTC. It translates to CASSLAGTHSDEQYF.

The chain combines TRBV29-1 with TRBJ1-1; no firm D call. Per the germline V gene, CDR1 is SQVTM and CDR2 is ANQGSEA. Between the trimmed V and J ends, which lost 6 bases and 1 base, there was a span of 3 bases. The CDR3 has 10 amino acids. In DNA, the CDR3 is TGCAGCGTGGAGAACACTGAAGCTTTCTTT. Amino acid sequence: CSVENTEAFF.

V and J are TRBV18 and TRBJ1-3, with no clear D. CDR1 is KGHSH and CDR2 is LQKENI in the germline V gene. V gave up 2 bases and J gave up 3 bases, with 8 bases separating them. The CDR3 sequence is 14 residues long. The CDR3 loop is CASSPKADGNTIYF. Written as DNA, the CDR3 is TGTGCCAGCTCACCAAAGGCAGATGGAAACACCATATATTTT.

J is TRBJ1-1 and V is TRBV9, with D tentatively TRBD1 (5 bases). The CDR3 has 14 residues. V dropped 1 base and J dropped 1 base, with 8 bases sitting between them. CDR1 is SGDLS and CDR2 is YYNGEE in the germline V gene. In nucleotides, the CDR3 is TGTGCCAGCAGCGTAAAAACAGGGAACACTGAAGCTTTCTTT. It yields the protein CASSVKTGNTEAFF.

The chain recombines TRBV15 with TRBJ1-6; 8 bases fit TRBD1. Looked up from germline, CDR1 is LNHNV and CDR2 is YYDKDF (reference sequence). J gave up 9 bases and V 6 bases, and 10 bases lay outside the gene matches. The length of the CDR3 is 15 residues. In DNA, the CDR3 is TGTGCCACCAGGCTCTCTGGACAGGGCGGTTCACCCCTCCACTTT. Protein product: CATRLSGQGGSPLHF.

The genes are TRBV18 and TRBJ1-5; 9 bases fit TRBD1. The CDR3 has 18 amino acids. Germline V gives CDR1 KGHSH, CDR2 LQKENI. Trimming cost V 8 bases and J 1 base; bases outside gene matches: 15. CDR3 nucleotide sequence: TGTGCCAGCACCAAGGACAGGGGCGATCCAGGGAGCAATCAGCCCCAGCATTTT. This translates into CASTKDRGDPGSNQPQHF.

This chain links TRBV27 with TRBJ1-1; unclear D gene. V was pared by 8 bases and J by 0 bases, with 13 bases between. Germline V gene sequence: CDR1 MNHEY, CDR2 SMNVEV (reference sequence). The CDR3 runs 14 residues. CDR3 nucleotides: TGTGCCAGCTCAAAACTCCTCATGAACACTGAAGCTTTCTTT. Translating gives CASSKLLMNTEAFF.

The V gene is TRBV10-3, the J gene TRBJ1-3; possible D gene TRBD1, 6 bases. CDR3 size: 17 residues. Trimming cost V 4 bases and J 0 bases, with 16 bases left between them. Germline V CDR1 and CDR2: ENHRY, SYGVKD. CDR3 in amino acids: CAISVRPGQFSGNTIYF. The CDR3 DNA sequence: TGTGCCATCAGTGTTCGACCGGGACAATTCTCTGGAAACACCATATATTTT.

The CDR3 is CASSLAVGFYGYTF. CDR3 in DNA: TGCGCCAGCAGCTTGGCGGTCGGGTTCTATGGCTACACCTTC. The chain uses TRBV5-1 and TRBJ1-2; D is unresolved. The V end was cut by 0 bases, the J end by 4 bases, with 10 bases between. This CDR3 has 14 amino acids. CDR1 SGHRS and CDR2 YFSETQ come from the germline V gene.